These 14 T cell receptor beta chains share one sample of origin, sequenced in a study of human T cells and chemical hapten exposure. MiXCR was run by TCRdb on the RACE reads, yielding one entry per CDR3 protein. The repertoire holds about 73,000 distinct CDR3 sequences, with 7.5% to 9.5% as singletons. Time point given: patch test 2, 6 weeks after DPC sensitization. Treatment here: therapeutic diphenylcyclopropenone sensitization with weekly scalp DPC. The sample was whole blood, taken in connection with sensitization to the hapten diphenylcyclopropenone (DPC). All receptors derive from a woman aged 45-65 years with alopecia areata. Some clones in this sample may be carry-over from other donors' samples.

For the CDR3, the DNA is TGCGCCAGCAGCCCGGGACGGTTGAACACTGAAGCTTTCTTT. Protein: CASSPGRLNTEAFF. The chain combines TRBV5-1 with TRBJ1-1, with D maybe TRBD1 (5 bases). Germline V gives CDR1 SGHRS, CDR2 YFSETQ. V lost 4 bases to trimming and J lost 0 bases, with 10 bases between them. CDR3 length equals 14 residues.

The rearrangement uses TRBV28 and TRBJ1-1, with TRBD1 matching 8 bases. Trimming took 10 bases from V and 3 from J; bases not matched to a gene: 10. In germline, CDR1 is MDHEN, CDR2 SYDVKM. There are 14 residues in the CDR3. The CDR3 bases are TGTGCCATCAAACAGGGGGGTAGGTACACTGAAGCTTTCTTT. Amino acid sequence: CAIKQGGRYTEAFF. The full variable domain, in which reference TRBV28 and TRBJ1-1 provide the parts outside the CDR3, is DVKVTQSSRYLVKRTGEKVFLECVQDMDHENMFWYRQDPGLGLRLIYFSYDVKMKEKGDIPEGYSVSREKKERFSLILESASTNQTSMYLCAIKQGGRYTEAFFGQGTRLTVV.

This clonotype was counted a few times. The DNA of the CDR3 is TGTGCCAGCAGCCAAGCAGGCACGAACACTGAAGCTTTCTTT. Translation gives CASSQAGTNTEAFF. The chain carries TRBV14 and TRBJ1-1; no definite D call. The V gene lost 1 base and the J gene lost 1 base, with 7 bases spanning the gap. CDR3 length equals 14 residues. Per the germline V gene, CDR1 is SGHDN and CDR2 is FVKESK. The variable domain in full, with the rest retrieved from reference TRBV14 and TRBJ1-1, is EAGVTQFPSHSVIEKGQTVTLRCDPISGHDNLYWYRRVMGKEIKFLLHFVKESKQDESGMPNNRFLAERTGGTYSTLKVQPAELEDSGVYFCASSQAGTNTEAFFGQGTRLTVV.

This clonotype was counted at least ten times. J is TRBJ1-1 and V is TRBV29-1; D is uncertain. There are 10 residues in the CDR3. Germline CDR1 SQVTM, CDR2 ANQGSEA. The V end lost 4 bases, the J end lost 4 bases, and 4 bases lay between the germline ends. DNA for the CDR3: TGCAGCGTTGTGAGCACTGAAGCTTTCTTT. Protein: CSVVSTEAFF.

This clonotype was seen a handful of times. The chain joins TRBV19 to TRBJ2-1; no clear D. With 6 bases removed from V and 1 base from J, the gap between germline ends came to 10 bases. Germline values: CDR1 LNHDA, CDR2 SQIVND (reference sequence). The CDR3 loop spans 14 amino acids. CDR3 nucleotide sequence: TGTGCCAGTAGCCGAGACTCATCCTACAATGAGCAGTTCTTC. Its translation is CASSRDSSYNEQFF.

In the case of this clonotype: A much larger clone lies a single base off, so this may be a read error. This chain links TRBV9 with TRBJ2-1; D unclear. CDR1 is SGDLS and CDR2 is YYNGEE in the germline V gene. The length of the CDR3 is 14 residues. The germline V and J ends were trimmed by 0 bases and 5 bases, with 9 bases remaining between them. The CDR3 DNA is TGTGCCAGCAGCGTAGCGGTAGATCACAATGAGCAGTTCTTC. Amino acids: CASSVAVDHNEQFF.

This clonotype was found a few times. The chain has TRBV29-1 and TRBJ1-2; 8 bases match TRBD1. Germline CDR1 and CDR2: SQVTM and ANQGSEA. V lost 6 bases and J lost 10; bases outside the gene matches: 4. The length of the CDR3 is 10 residues. The DNA for the CDR3 is TGCAGCGTCGAGACAGGGGTCTACACCTTC. Translation gives CSVETGVYTF.

This clonotype occurred a few times. V is TRBV4-1 and J is TRBJ1-2; D remains ambiguous. CDR1 MGHRA and CDR2 YSYEKL come from the germline V gene. V shed 3 bases and J shed 8 bases, with 16 bases lying between them. The CDR3 runs 14 residues. CDR3: CASSQEGLTGGYTF. CDR3 nucleotides: TGCGCCAGCAGCCAGGAGGGTCTCACCGGCGGCTACACCTTC.

This clonotype was counted a few times. The V call is TRBV20-1, the J call TRBJ1-2; 10 bases are shared with TRBD1. V shed 6 bases, J shed 0 bases, and the junction held 4 bases outside the gene matches. Germline V gene data show CDR1 as DFQATT and CDR2 as SNEGSKA (reference sequence). The CDR3 contains 14 residues. The CDR3 DNA sequence: TGCAGTGCCCTAGGGACAGGGGCTAACTATGGCTACACCTTC. Amino acids: CSALGTGANYGYTF.

This sequence joins TRBV20-1 and TRBJ2-5, with D maybe TRBD2 (6 bases). CDR3 length: 14 amino acids. Per the germline V gene, CDR1 is DFQATT and CDR2 is SNEGSKA (reference sequence). Trimming took off 5 bases at V and 1 base at J, with 14 bases between the two ends. CDR3 protein: CSAPILAVQETQYF. Here the CDR3 DNA reads TGCAGTGCTCCAATATTAGCGGTCCAAGAGACCCAGTACTTC.

The chain links TRBV25-1 to TRBJ2-7; 8 bases are shared with TRBD2. Trimming at V came to 3 bases and at J to 7 bases, leaving 8 bases not matched to a gene. Looked up from germline, CDR1 is MGHDK and CDR2 is SYGVNS. This CDR3 contains 14 residues. The CDR3 DNA sequence: TGTGCCAGCAGTGAGAGGCGGGAGGTCGAGGAGCAGTACTTC. It specifies CASSERREVEEQYF.

Comment on this clonotype: This may be a read error: a much more frequent sequence differs by one nucleotide. V gene TRBV28 combines with J gene TRBJ1-6, with a tentative D call TRBD1 (5 bases). V dropped 2 bases and J dropped 16 bases, with 18 bases sitting between them. The germline CDR1 and CDR2 sequences are MDHEN and SYDVKM. The length of the CDR3 is 14 residues. The CDR3 reads CASSLQDKTNPLHF. In DNA form, the CDR3 reads TGTGCCAGCAGTTTACAGGACAAAACCAATCCACTCCACTTT.

The V gene is TRBV2, the J gene TRBJ1-1; D unclear. There are 12 residues in the CDR3. CDR1 is SNHLY and CDR2 is FYNNEI in the germline V gene. Trimming left V 7 bases short and J 5 bases short, with 11 bases between. In DNA, the CDR3 is TGTGCCAGCAAGCAGGATACGACTGAAGCTTTCTTT. Residues: CASKQDTTEAFF.

The chain couples TRBV27 to TRBJ2-7; a weak D match, TRBD2 (5 bases). Germline V gene lookup returns CDR1 MNHEY and CDR2 SMNVEV (reference sequence). Trimming pared 5 bases from V and 3 bases from J, leaving 8 bases between. This CDR3 comprises 12 residues. CDR3 sequence (DNA): TGTGCCAGCAGTACGGGAAGCTACGAGCAGTACTTC. It is translated as CASSTGSYEQYF.